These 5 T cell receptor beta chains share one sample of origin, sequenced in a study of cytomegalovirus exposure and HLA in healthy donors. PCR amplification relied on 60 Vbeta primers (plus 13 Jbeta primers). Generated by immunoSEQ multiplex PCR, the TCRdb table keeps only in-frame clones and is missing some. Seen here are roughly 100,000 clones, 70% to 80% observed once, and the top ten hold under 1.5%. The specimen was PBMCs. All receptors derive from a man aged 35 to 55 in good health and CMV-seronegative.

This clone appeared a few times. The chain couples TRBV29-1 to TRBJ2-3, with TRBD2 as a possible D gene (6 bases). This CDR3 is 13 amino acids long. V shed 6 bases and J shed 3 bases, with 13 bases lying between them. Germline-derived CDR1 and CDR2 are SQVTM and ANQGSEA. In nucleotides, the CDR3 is TGCAGCGTCGCCGGGACTTTTACAGATACGCAGTATTTT. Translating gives CSVAGTFTDTQYF.

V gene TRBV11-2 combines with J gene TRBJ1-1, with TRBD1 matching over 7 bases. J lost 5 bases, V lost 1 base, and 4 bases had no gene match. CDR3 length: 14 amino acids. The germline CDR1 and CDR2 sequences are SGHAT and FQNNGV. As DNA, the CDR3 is TGTGCCAGCAGCTTAGTTGCAGGGGGGACTGAAGCTTTCTTT. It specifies CASSLVAGGTEAFF.

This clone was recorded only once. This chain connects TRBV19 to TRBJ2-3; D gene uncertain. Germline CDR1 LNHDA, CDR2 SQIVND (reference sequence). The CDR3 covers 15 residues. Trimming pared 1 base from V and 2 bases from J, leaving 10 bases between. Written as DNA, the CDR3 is TGTGCCAGTAGTATAGTACGTACTCCCACAGATACGCAGTATTTT. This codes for CASSIVRTPTDTQYF.

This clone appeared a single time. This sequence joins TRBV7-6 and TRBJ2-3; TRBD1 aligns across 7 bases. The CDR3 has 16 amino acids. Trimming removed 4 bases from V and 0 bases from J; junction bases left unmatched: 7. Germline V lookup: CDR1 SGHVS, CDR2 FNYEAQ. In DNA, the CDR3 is TGTGCCAGCAGCTCCGGGACAGTACCTAGCACAGATACGCAGTATTTT. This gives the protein CASSSGTVPSTDTQYF.

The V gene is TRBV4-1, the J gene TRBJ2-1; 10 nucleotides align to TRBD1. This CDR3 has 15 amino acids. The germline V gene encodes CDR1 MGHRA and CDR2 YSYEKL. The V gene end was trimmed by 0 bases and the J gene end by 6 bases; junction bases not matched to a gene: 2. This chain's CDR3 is CASSQDWTGGNEQFF. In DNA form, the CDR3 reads TGCGCCAGCAGCCAAGATTGGACAGGGGGCAATGAGCAGTTCTTC.